This T cell receptor (beta chain) was recovered during a study of T cells after yellow fever vaccination. About the research overall: Fractions with few cells were prepared using SMART-Seq v4 Ultra Low Input. Findings and caveats of the study: Most primary-vaccination clones reappeared after the booster (about 95% CD4, approximately 88% CD8). It was a small share of clonotypes that appeared in both CD4 and CD8 compartments.

The sample holds a few counts of this clonotype. No antigen is known for it. V shed 5 bases and J 9 bases; nucleotides not matched to a gene: 10. CDR3 length: 15 residues. Germline V gene lookup returns CDR1 SSHAT and CDR2 FNYEAQ (reference sequence). 5'RACE template switching added a universal primer site and UMIs to TCR cDNA. TCRdb re-analysed the 5' RACE reads in MiXCR, keeping a single row per CDR3 protein. The sample carries around 250,000 distinct CDR3 sequences, 6.9% recorded once. The V gene is TRBV7-7, the J gene TRBJ2-1; 10 nucleotides agree with TRBD2. Sample: CD4+ T cells sorted from PBMCs, taken 15 days after the yellow fever booster vaccination. The clonotype comes from a man aged 25-40 years who received the YFV17D yellow fever vaccine. CDR3: CASSPQREGRGEQFF. CDR3 in DNA: TGTGCCAGCAGCCCTCAGCGGGAGGGCCGGGGTGAGCAGTTCTTC.